The T cell receptor (beta chain) described here comes from a study of long-term antiretroviral therapy in people with HIV. V lost 5 bases and J 4 bases, leaving 5 bases between the germline ends. The CDR3 has 11 residues. CDR1 is MNHEY and CDR2 is SVGAGI in the germline V gene. The sample holds a few counts of this clone. Survey-level resolution applied to immunoSEQ assay v3.0. The method was immunoSEQ multiplex PCR; TCRdb's version includes in-frame clones alone and lacks a portion of them. The data contain 20,000 to 25,000 clones, roughly 84% of them seen just once; the ten biggest clones take up roughly 4.5%.

V is TRBV6-5 and J is TRBJ1-2, with a tentative D call TRBD1 (5 bases). The sequence derives from a man in his sixties with HIV. This sample comprised unsorted PBMCs, obtained 1.3 years after starting antiretroviral therapy. CDR3 residues: CASSDSYGYTF. The CDR3 DNA reads TGTGCCAGCAGTGACAGCTATGGCTACACCTTC.